These 32 T cell receptor beta chains were all obtained from the same sample, sequenced in a study of OX40 agonist ivuxolimab in advanced cancers. Method: immunoSEQ multiplex PCR; TCRdb's copy keeps in-frame clones and lacks some. The data hold 15,000 to 20,000 clones, with 86% observed a single time. Sequenced material: CD4+ or CD8+ T cells sorted from blood, taken in a trial of the OX40 agonist ivuxolimab. These receptors all come from an adult with an advanced solid tumor such as melanoma, head and neck, liver or kidney cancer.

This clone appeared a single time. In the same sample, other DNA sequences code for this CDR3. The chain couples TRBV18 to TRBJ1-5, with D maybe TRBD1 (6 bases). CDR3 length: 13 amino acids. Germline-derived CDR1 and CDR2 are KGHSH and LQKENI. V was pared by 9 bases and J by 0 bases, with 9 bases between. CDR3 nucleotides: TGTGCCAGTTCAGGGGATAGCAATCAGCCCCAGCATTTT. Translated: CASSGDSNQPQHF.

J is TRBJ2-3 and V is TRBV6-6; 14 bases agree with TRBD2. The CDR3 covers 15 residues. V was pared by 8 bases and J by 4 bases, with 5 bases of the junction left unmatched. CDR1 is MNHNY, CDR2 SVGAGI, per germline (reference sequence). CDR3 in amino acids: CASGTSGSKSDTQYF. The CDR3 DNA reads TGTGCCAGCGGGACTAGCGGGAGTAAATCAGATACGCAGTATTTT.

The rearrangement joins TRBV29-1 to TRBJ1-2; D call uncertain. CDR3 length: 14 amino acids. Germline V gene lookup returns CDR1 SQVTM and CDR2 ANQGSEA. V shed 4 bases and J shed 1 base, with 13 bases lying between them. For the CDR3, the DNA is TGCAGCGTTGGAGTGGGAGGCGGTAACTATGGCTACACCTTC. As protein: CSVGVGGGNYGYTF.

This sequence joins TRBV5-1 and TRBJ2-7; D is possibly TRBD1 (6 bases). The CDR3 runs 14 residues. The V end was cut by 0 bases, the J end by 4 bases, with 11 bases between. CDR1 and CDR2 from the germline V gene are SGHRS and YFSETQ. CDR3 residues: CASSLEGGAYEQYF. As DNA, the CDR3 is TGCGCCAGCAGCTTGGAAGGGGGAGCATACGAGCAGTACTTC.

This rearrangement joins TRBV7-9 to TRBJ2-3, with D possibly TRBD2 on 5 matching bases. V lost 6 bases and J 1 base, leaving 5 bases between the germline ends. This CDR3 contains 12 residues. Germline CDR1 SEHNR, CDR2 FQNEAQ (reference sequence). DNA of the CDR3: TGTGCCAGCAGGAGGGGCACAGATACGCAGTATTTT. It codes for CASRRGTDTQYF.

The gene calls are TRBV7-9 and TRBJ1-4; the match to TRBD1 covers 10 bases. Germline values: CDR1 SEHNR, CDR2 FQNEAQ (reference sequence). The CDR3 length is 16 residues. The ends lost 5 bases at V and 0 bases at J; junction bases unmatched: 3. The CDR3 sequence: CASSPGQGATNEKLFF. DNA for the CDR3: TGTGCCAGCAGCCCCGGACAGGGGGCAACTAATGAAAAACTGTTTTTT. Based on the CDR3 plus reference TRBV7-9 and TRBJ1-4, the full variable domain is DTGVSQNPRHKITKRGQNVTFRCDPISEHNRLYWYRQTLGQGPEFLTYFQNEAQLEKSRLLSDRFSAERPKGSFSTLEIQRTEQGDSAMYLCASSPGQGATNEKLFFGSGTQLSVL.

This clone appeared a single time. The chain couples TRBV19 to TRBJ2-3; 16 bases match TRBD2. Trimming removed 7 bases from V and 2 bases from J; junction bases left unmatched: 12. Germline V gene lookup returns CDR1 LNHDA and CDR2 SQIVND (reference sequence). CDR3 size: 19 residues. The chain's CDR3 is CASTNRGLAGGSSTDTQYF. The CDR3 DNA is TGTGCCAGTACCAATCGGGGACTAGCGGGAGGGTCCTCCACAGATACGCAGTATTTT.

V and J are TRBV15 and TRBJ2-5; 10 bases are a match to TRBD1. Unmatched junction bases numbered 7, after V lost 4 bases and J lost 5 bases. CDR1 and CDR2 from the germline V gene are LNHNV and YYDKDF (reference sequence). This CDR3 is built from 15 residues. The CDR3: CATSKTGGATETQYF. The CDR3 DNA is TGTGCCACCAGCAAGACAGGGGGCGCGACCGAGACCCAGTACTTC.

The chain uses TRBV5-1 and TRBJ2-7; TRBD2 matches 10 bases. This CDR3 comprises 13 residues. Looked up from germline, CDR1 is SGHRS and CDR2 is YFSETQ. With 1 base clipped from V and 6 bases from J, the junction kept 1 base outside the gene matches. Here the CDR3 DNA reads TGCGCCAGCAGCTTGACTAGCGGGATCGAGCAGTACTTC. Amino acid sequence: CASSLTSGIEQYF.

This chain joins TRBV19 and TRBJ2-1, with a possible D match to TRBD1 (6 bases). The V end was cut by 3 bases, the J end by 4 bases, with 10 bases between. The CDR3 sequence is 14 residues long. Germline CDR1 and CDR2: LNHDA and SQIVND (reference sequence). CDR3 coding DNA: TGTGCCAGTAGTATTTGGACAGATTACAATGAGCAGTTCTTC. Residues: CASSIWTDYNEQFF.

The V gene is TRBV2, the J gene TRBJ1-2, with a tentative D call TRBD1 (6 bases). Germline CDR1 reads SNHLY; CDR2 reads FYNNEI. V was clipped by 5 bases and J by 6 bases, with 19 bases between them. The CDR3 runs to 15 residues. The CDR3 DNA reads TGTGCCAGCAGTCTCTTATCCAGGGGAGAAAATGGCTACACCTTC. This gives the protein CASSLLSRGENGYTF.

This clone has just a few counts. This chain joins TRBV4-1 and TRBJ2-1, with 7 bases that match TRBD2. Trimming took 1 base from V and 4 from J; bases not matched to a gene: 13. Germline lookup yields CDR1 MGHRA and CDR2 YSYEKL. The length of the CDR3 is 18 residues. CDR3 loop: CASSQAAVGAAGYNEQFF. CDR3 coding DNA: TGCGCCAGCAGCCAAGCAGCTGTAGGCGCAGCGGGGTACAATGAGCAGTTCTTC.

Only a few counts were recorded for this clone. This sequence joins TRBV1 and TRBJ2-1; TRBD2 reflects the table's D call only, with no check against the DNA. TRBV1 represents a pseudogene. This CDR3 has 20 amino acids. This chain's CDR3 is CTSSREWASGRPRSYNEQFF. The CDR3 DNA reads as TGCACCAGCAGCCGGGAGTGGGCTAGCGGGAGACCCCGCTCCTACAATGAGCAGTTCTTC.

The chain links TRBV7-9 to TRBJ2-7; perhaps TRBD2 as D (6 bases). This CDR3 contains 16 residues. Germline V gene data show CDR1 as SEHNR and CDR2 as FQNEAQ (reference sequence). Trimming removed 5 bases at V and 5 bases at J, with 22 bases between. CDR3 nucleotides: TGTGCCAGCAGCGTCGGGGGAGCCATCCCGGGGCACGAGCAGTACTTC. This encodes CASSVGGAIPGHEQYF. The full variable domain, its missing parts supplied by reference TRBV7-9 and TRBJ2-7, is DTGVSQNPRHKITKRGQNVTFRCDPISEHNRLYWYRQTLGQGPEFLTYFQNEAQLEKSRLLSDRFSAERPKGSFSTLEIQRTEQGDSAMYLCASSVGGAIPGHEQYFGPGTRLTVT.

The chain joins TRBV27 to TRBJ1-1; possibly TRBD1 for D (5 bases). The CDR3 runs 14 residues. Germline values: CDR1 MNHEY, CDR2 SMNVEV (reference sequence). The V end lost 5 bases, the J end lost 1 base, and 11 bases lay between the germline ends. CDR3 in DNA: TGTGCCAGCAGTACAGGTGTGGCGAACACTGAAGCTTTCTTT. This gives the protein CASSTGVANTEAFF.

This clone has a single count. The chain carries TRBV6-6 and TRBJ2-7; TRBD2 is a possible D gene (6 bases). Per germline, CDR1 MNHNY and CDR2 SVGAGI (reference sequence). Trimming stripped 6 bases from V and 7 bases from J, with 13 bases between. The CDR3 has 12 amino acids. The CDR3 spells CASRAGTGEQYF. The CDR3 DNA reads TGTGCCAGCAGAGCCGGGACTGGAGAGCAGTACTTC.

The chain combines TRBV18 with TRBJ2-7, with D perhaps matching TRBD2 (5 bases). Germline V gene lookup returns CDR1 KGHSH and CDR2 LQKENI. Trimming left V 3 bases short and J 6 bases short, with 12 bases between. CDR3 length equals 13 residues. The CDR3 sequence: CASSPGGFGEQYF. CDR3 in DNA: TGTGCCAGCTCACCTGGAGGCTTCGGCGAGCAGTACTTC.

V and J are TRBV2 and TRBJ2-2; 10 bases align to TRBD2. The CDR3 extends over 16 amino acids. Germline trimming cut 5 bases from V and 5 bases from J; bases unmatched to any gene: 8. From germline, CDR1 is SNHLY and CDR2 FYNNEI. As DNA, the CDR3 is TGTGCCAGCAGTCCTCGACTAGCGGGTATGACCGGGGAGCTGTTTTTT. Protein product: CASSPRLAGMTGELFF.

The V and J genes are TRBV6-1 and TRBJ2-1; D could derive from TRBD1 or TRBD2 (5 bases each). Between the trimmed V and J ends, which lost 10 bases and 0 bases, there was a span of 13 bases. The germline CDR1 and CDR2 sequences are MNHNS and SASEGT. This CDR3 has 14 amino acids. This CDR3 is CAIRVGSSYNEQFF. Here the CDR3 DNA reads TGTGCCATCAGGGTGGGGAGCTCCTACAATGAGCAGTTCTTC.

The chain is built from TRBV15 and TRBJ2-7, with a possible D match to TRBD1 (6 bases). Germline CDR1 is LNHNV and CDR2 is YYDKDF (reference sequence). V lost 0 bases to trimming and J lost 4 bases, with 10 bases between them. The CDR3 is made up of 14 amino acids. The DNA for the CDR3 is TGTGCCACCAGCAGAGATAAGGGGACATACGAGCAGTACTTC. This codes for CATSRDKGTYEQYF.

This sequence joins TRBV11-2 and TRBJ2-7, with TRBD2 matching 8 bases. Germline values: CDR1 SGHAT, CDR2 FQNNGV. Losses at the gene ends were 3 bases for V and 6 bases for J; bases not matched to a gene: 4. CDR3 size: 13 residues. CDR3 in amino acids: CASSFGTSREQYF. The CDR3 DNA reads TGTGCCAGCAGCTTCGGGACTAGTCGCGAGCAGTACTTC.

The chain recombines TRBV21-1 with TRBJ1-4; the table's D call TRBD1 went unverified against the DNA. TRBV21-1 is a recognized pseudogene. The CDR3 has 15 amino acids. The DNA of the CDR3 is TGTGCCAGCACCCAAGGGGCATTGCCGAATGAAAAACTGTTTTTT. The encoded protein is CASTQGALPNEKLFF.

The rearrangement links TRBV19 to TRBJ2-2; D might be TRBD2 (6 bases). Germline loops: CDR1 LNHDA, CDR2 SQIVND (reference sequence). V was cut by 5 bases and J by 6 bases, with 22 bases left in between. The CDR3 extends over 17 amino acids. The CDR3 nucleotides read TGTGCCAGTAGTCCATCGTACCGGGACTCCTTGCCCGGGGAGCTGTTTTTT. This sequence encodes CASSPSYRDSLPGELFF. The variable domain in full, completed from reference TRBV19 and TRBJ2-2, reads DGGITQSPKYLFRKEGQNVTLSCEQNLNHDAMYWYRQDPGQGLRLIYYSQIVNDFQKGDIAEGYSVSREKKESFPLTVTSAQKNPTAFYLCASSPSYRDSLPGELFFGEGSRLTVL.

The gene calls are TRBV18 and TRBJ1-4; 7 bases fit TRBD1. Per the germline V gene, CDR1 is KGHSH and CDR2 is LQKENI. With 6 bases clipped from V and 3 bases from J, the junction kept 16 bases outside the gene matches. This CDR3 contains 18 residues. CDR3 in DNA: TGTGCCAGCTCCCGAAGACAGGGTTCTATTACAGCTAATGAAAAACTGTTTTTT. This encodes CASSRRQGSITANEKLFF.

The CDR3 region is CASSLERGMAMNTEAFF. CDR3 DNA: TGCGCCAGCAGCTTGGAACGGGGGATGGCTATGAACACTGAAGCTTTCTTT. The chain employs TRBV5-1 and TRBJ1-1; D perhaps matches TRBD1 (5 bases). Germline lookup yields CDR1 SGHRS and CDR2 YFSETQ. The CDR3 loop spans 17 amino acids. Trimming pared 0 bases from V and 0 bases from J, leaving 15 bases between.

The chain is built from TRBV28 and TRBJ2-1, with unresolved D. CDR3 length: 13 residues. Trimming removed 5 bases at V and 4 bases at J, with 9 bases between. Germline V CDR1 and CDR2: MDHEN, SYDVKM. Here the CDR3 reads CASSPVPYNEQFF. As DNA, the CDR3 is TGTGCCAGCAGTCCGGTCCCTTACAATGAGCAGTTCTTC.

The CDR3 coding sequence is TGTGCCAGCAGCTTGTGGGCGGGAGAAGAGACCCAGTACTTC. Protein product: CASSLWAGEETQYF. V and J are TRBV5-4 and TRBJ2-5; 7 bases align to TRBD2. The germline CDR1 and CDR2 sequences are SGHNT and YYREEE (reference sequence). The V and J ends lost 1 base and 3 bases, in that order; junction bases with no gene match: 3. This CDR3 spans 14 amino acids.

This chain joins TRBV6-6 and TRBJ2-7; D perhaps matches TRBD1 (6 bases). This CDR3 contains 12 residues. In germline, CDR1 is MNHNY, CDR2 SVGAGI (reference sequence). Deletions cut 5 bases from V and 3 bases from J, with 8 bases between. This CDR3 is CASSPGDYEQYF. CDR3 coding DNA: TGTGCCAGCAGTCCAGGGGACTACGAGCAGTACTTC.

The chain couples TRBV7-9 to TRBJ2-5, with D possibly matching TRBD2 (6 bases). V shed 2 bases and J shed 5 bases, with 12 bases lying between them. Germline CDR1 reads SEHNR; CDR2 reads FQNEAQ (reference sequence). The CDR3 totals 14 residues. The CDR3 DNA reads TGTGCCAGCAGCTTATTTGCTAGCGAGGAGACCCAGTACTTC. Translated, it gives CASSLFASEETQYF.

The rearrangement links TRBV2 to TRBJ1-6; no clear D. The CDR3 has 14 amino acids. CDR1 and CDR2 from the germline V gene are SNHLY and FYNNEI. Trimming removed 3 bases at V and 3 bases at J, with 6 bases between. The CDR3 DNA is TGTGCCAGCAGTGAGGAAATCTATAATTCACCCCTCCACTTT. This sequence encodes CASSEEIYNSPLHF.

The chain combines TRBV18 with TRBJ1-2; D possibly corresponds to TRBD1 (5 bases). V dropped 3 bases and J dropped 4 bases, with 15 bases sitting between them. Germline assignment: CDR1 KGHSH and CDR2 LQKENI. The CDR3 is made up of 15 amino acids. The CDR3 DNA follows: TGTGCCAGCTCACCGGATGGGGGGACGCCCTATGGCTACACCTTC. Its protein is CASSPDGGTPYGYTF.

The rearrangement joins TRBV19 to TRBJ2-6; 11 nucleotides line up with TRBD1. The CDR3 has 17 amino acids. From germline, CDR1 is LNHDA and CDR2 SQIVND (reference sequence). The V gene end was trimmed by 8 bases and the J gene end by 2 bases; junction bases not matched to a gene: 8. The CDR3, as DNA: TGTGCCAGTGGGCTTCCGGGACAGGGGGCTGGGGCCAACGTCCTGACTTTC. Translating gives CASGLPGQGAGANVLTF.